This T cell receptor beta chain was identified during a study of blood T cell repertoires in COVID-19. For the study at large: Italy, Spain and the United States were the sources of the convalescent and acute COVID-19 samples.

CDR3 size: 16 residues. V gave up 3 bases and J gave up 2 bases; unmatched junction bases: 6. Per the germline V gene, CDR1 is KGHSH and CDR2 is LQKENI. Per the study methods: Counts of nucleated cells, estimated from reference gene primer amplification, were obtained. Libraries were prepared by immunoSEQ multiplex PCR; TCRdb keeps only in-frame clonotypes and omits some of them. V, J and clone size were drawn from that table, and D and trimming were deduced from the DNA. This sample carries a few hundred thousand clones, around 81% of them seen once, and the ten largest clones take 6.5% to 8.5%. Sequenced sample: PBMCs or T cells enriched from blood (not recorded which). The chain employs TRBV18 and TRBJ1-3, with TRBD1 matching 8 bases. This clonotype was sampled from a middle-aged woman with acute COVID-19. Written as DNA, the CDR3 is TGTGCCAGCTCACCTGGACAGGGCGGAACTGGAAACACCATATATTTT. It encodes CASSPGQGGTGNTIYF.